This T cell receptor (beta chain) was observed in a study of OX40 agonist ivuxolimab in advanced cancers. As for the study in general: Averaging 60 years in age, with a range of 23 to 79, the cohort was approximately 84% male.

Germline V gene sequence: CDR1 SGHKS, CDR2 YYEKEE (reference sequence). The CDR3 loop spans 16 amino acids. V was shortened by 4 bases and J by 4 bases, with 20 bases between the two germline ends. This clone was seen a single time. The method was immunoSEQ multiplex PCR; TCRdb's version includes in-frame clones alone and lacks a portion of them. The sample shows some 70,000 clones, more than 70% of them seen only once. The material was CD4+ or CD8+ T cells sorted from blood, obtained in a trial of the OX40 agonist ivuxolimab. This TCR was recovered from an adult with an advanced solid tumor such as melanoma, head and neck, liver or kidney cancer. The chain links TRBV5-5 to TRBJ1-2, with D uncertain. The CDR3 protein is CASSTDIGLGSYGYTF. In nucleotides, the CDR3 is TGTGCCAGCAGCACCGACATAGGACTAGGAAGCTATGGCTACACCTTC.